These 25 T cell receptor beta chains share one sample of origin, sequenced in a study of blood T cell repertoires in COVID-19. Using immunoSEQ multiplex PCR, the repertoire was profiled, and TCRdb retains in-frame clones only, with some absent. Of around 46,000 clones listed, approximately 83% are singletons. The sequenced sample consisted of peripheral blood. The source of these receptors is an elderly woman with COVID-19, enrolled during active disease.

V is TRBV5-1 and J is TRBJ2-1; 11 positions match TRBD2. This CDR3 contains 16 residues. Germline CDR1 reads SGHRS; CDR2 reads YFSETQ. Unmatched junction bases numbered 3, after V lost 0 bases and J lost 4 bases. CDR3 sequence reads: CASSLAPSGGYNEQFF. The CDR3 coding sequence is TGCGCCAGCAGCTTGGCCCCTAGCGGGGGGTACAATGAGCAGTTCTTC.

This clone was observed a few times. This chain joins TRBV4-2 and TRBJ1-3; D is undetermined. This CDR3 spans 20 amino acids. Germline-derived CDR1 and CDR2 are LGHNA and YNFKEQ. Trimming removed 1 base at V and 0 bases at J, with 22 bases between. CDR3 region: CASSQGGYAASLFSGNTIYF. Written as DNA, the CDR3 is TGTGCCAGCAGCCAAGGTGGTTACGCTGCCTCTCTATTCTCTGGAAACACCATATATTTT.

In DNA form, the CDR3 reads TGTGCCAGCAGTGGGGGGCAGGGTGCTAGTAGACCGTATGGCTACACCTTC. It codes for CASSGGQGASRPYGYTF. V is TRBV2 and J is TRBJ1-2; D might be TRBD1 (6 bases). Germline V gene data show CDR1 as SNHLY and CDR2 as FYNNEI. The CDR3 loop spans 17 amino acids. Trimming took off 4 bases at V and 5 bases at J, with 23 bases between the two ends.

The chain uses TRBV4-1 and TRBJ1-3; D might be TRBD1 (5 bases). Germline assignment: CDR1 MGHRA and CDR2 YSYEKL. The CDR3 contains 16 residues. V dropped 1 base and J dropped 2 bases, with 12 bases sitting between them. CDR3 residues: CASSQGGRATGNTIYF. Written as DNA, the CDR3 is TGCGCCAGCAGCCAAGGGGGCAGGGCAACTGGAAACACCATATATTTT.

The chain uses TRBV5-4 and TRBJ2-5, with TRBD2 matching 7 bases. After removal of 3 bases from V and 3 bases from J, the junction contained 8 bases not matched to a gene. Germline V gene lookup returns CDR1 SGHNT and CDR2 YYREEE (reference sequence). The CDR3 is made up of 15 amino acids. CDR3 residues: CASSSASGEKETQYF. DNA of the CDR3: TGTGCCAGCAGCTCCGCTAGCGGAGAAAAAGAGACCCAGTACTTC.

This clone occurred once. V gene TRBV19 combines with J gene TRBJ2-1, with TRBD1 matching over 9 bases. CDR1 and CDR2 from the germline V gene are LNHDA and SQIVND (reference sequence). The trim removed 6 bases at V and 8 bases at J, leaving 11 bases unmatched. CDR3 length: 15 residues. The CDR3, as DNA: TGTGCCAGTAGCTGGACGGGACAGGGACGCGATGAGCAGTTCTTC. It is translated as CASSWTGQGRDEQFF.

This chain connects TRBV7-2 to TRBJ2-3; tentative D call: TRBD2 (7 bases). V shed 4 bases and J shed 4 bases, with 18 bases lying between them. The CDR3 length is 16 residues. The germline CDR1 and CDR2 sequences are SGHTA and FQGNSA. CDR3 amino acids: CASSSQGTGGPDTQYF. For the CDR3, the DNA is TGTGCCAGCAGCTCACAGGGAACCGGGGGGCCAGATACGCAGTATTTT.

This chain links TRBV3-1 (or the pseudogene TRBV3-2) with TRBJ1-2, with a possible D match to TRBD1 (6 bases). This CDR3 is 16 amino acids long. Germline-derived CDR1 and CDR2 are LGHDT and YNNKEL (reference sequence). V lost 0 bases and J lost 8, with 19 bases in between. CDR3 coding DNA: TGTGCCAGCAGCCAAGACCCAGGGGCCCCGTTAAGGGGCTACACCTTC. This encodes CASSQDPGAPLRGYTF.

The CDR3 DNA reads as TGTGCCAGCAGCCAAGGAGGACTAGCGGCCTACAATGAGCAGTTCTTC. Its translation is CASSQGGLAAYNEQFF. The chain couples TRBV3-1 (or the pseudogene TRBV3-2) to TRBJ2-1; 10 bases fit TRBD2. The CDR3 length is 16 residues. Germline CDR1 LGHDT, CDR2 YNNKEL (reference sequence). J lost 2 bases, V lost 1 base, and 2 bases had no gene match.

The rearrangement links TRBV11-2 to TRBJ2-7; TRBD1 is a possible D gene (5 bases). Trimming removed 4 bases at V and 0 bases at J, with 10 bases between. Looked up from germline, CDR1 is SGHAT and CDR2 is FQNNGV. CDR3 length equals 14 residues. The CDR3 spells CASSYPGYSYEQYF. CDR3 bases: TGTGCCAGCAGCTACCCAGGGTACTCCTACGAGCAGTACTTC.

The CDR3 DNA sequence: TGTGCCAGCAGCCGCGCAGGGTTCCATGGCTACACCTTC. Protein: CASSRAGFHGYTF. The chain carries TRBV21-1 and TRBJ1-2; TRBD1 was called by the table and not checked on the DNA. TRBV21-1 is shown as a pseudogene. CDR3 size: 13 residues.

The CDR3 is CASSPIAGGPVNEQFF. The CDR3 DNA reads TGTGCCAGCAGCCCCATAGCGGGAGGGCCGGTCAATGAGCAGTTCTTC. This chain uses TRBV7-9 with TRBJ2-1; 11 bases are shared with TRBD2. This CDR3 spans 16 amino acids. The germline gives CDR1 SEHNR, CDR2 FQNEAQ (reference sequence). With 5 bases clipped from V and 6 bases from J, the junction kept 9 bases outside the gene matches.

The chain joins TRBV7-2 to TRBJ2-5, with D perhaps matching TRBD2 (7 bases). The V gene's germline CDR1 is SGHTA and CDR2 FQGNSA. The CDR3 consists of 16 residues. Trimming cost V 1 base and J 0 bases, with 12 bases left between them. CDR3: CASSLGGGTYQETQYF. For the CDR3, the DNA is TGTGCCAGCAGCTTAGGGGGGGGCACTTACCAAGAGACCCAGTACTTC.

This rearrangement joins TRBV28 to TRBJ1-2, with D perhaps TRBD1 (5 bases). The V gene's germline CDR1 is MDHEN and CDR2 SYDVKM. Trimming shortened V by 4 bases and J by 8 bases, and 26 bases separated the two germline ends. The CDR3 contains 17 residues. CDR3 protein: CASSYPRAVTEGWGYTF. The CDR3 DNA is TGTGCCAGCAGTTACCCCCGGGCAGTGACGGAGGGGTGGGGCTACACCTTC.

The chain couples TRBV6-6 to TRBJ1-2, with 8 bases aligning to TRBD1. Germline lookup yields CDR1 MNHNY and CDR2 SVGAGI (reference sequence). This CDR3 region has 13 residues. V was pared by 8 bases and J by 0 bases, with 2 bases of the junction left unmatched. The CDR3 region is CASGQGANYGYTF. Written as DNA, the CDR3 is TGTGCCAGCGGACAGGGAGCTAACTATGGCTACACCTTC.

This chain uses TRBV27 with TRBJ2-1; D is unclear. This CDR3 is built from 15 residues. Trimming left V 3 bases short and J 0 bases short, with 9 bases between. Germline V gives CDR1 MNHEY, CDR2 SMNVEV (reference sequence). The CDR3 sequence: CASSFRGNSYNEQFF. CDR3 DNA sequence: TGTGCCAGCAGTTTTCGCGGTAACTCCTACAATGAGCAGTTCTTC.

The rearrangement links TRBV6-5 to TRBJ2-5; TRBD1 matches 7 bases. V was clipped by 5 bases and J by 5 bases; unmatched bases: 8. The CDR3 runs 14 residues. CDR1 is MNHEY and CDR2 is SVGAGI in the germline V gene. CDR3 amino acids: CASSRKTGSETQYF. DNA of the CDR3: TGTGCCAGCAGTCGAAAGACAGGGTCGGAGACCCAGTACTTC.

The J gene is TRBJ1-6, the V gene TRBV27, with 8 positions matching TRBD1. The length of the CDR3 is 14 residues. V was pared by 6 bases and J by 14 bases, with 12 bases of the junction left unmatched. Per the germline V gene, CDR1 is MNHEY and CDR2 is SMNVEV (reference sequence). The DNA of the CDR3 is TGTGCCAGCAGCCTGACAGGGGTCCGACTCTCCCTCCACTTT. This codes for CASSLTGVRLSLHF.

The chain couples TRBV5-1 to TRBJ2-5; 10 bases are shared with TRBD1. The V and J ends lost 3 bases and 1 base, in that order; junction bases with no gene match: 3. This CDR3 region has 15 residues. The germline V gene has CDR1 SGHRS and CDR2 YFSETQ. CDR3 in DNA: TGCGCCAGCAGCTCCGGACAGGGGGTCCAAGAGACCCAGTACTTC. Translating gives CASSSGQGVQETQYF. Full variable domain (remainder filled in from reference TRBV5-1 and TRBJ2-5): KAGVTQTPRYLIKTRGQQVTLSCSPISGHRSVSWYQQTPGQGLQFLFEYFSETQRNKGNFPGRFSGRQFSNSRSEMNVSTLELGDSALYLCASSSGQGVQETQYFGPGTRLLVL.

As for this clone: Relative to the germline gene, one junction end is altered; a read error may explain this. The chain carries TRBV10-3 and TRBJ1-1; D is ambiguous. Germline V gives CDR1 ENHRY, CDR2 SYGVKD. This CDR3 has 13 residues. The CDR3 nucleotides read TGTGTCATCAGACCCGACAAGAACACTGAAGCTTTCTTT. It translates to CVIRPDKNTEAFF.

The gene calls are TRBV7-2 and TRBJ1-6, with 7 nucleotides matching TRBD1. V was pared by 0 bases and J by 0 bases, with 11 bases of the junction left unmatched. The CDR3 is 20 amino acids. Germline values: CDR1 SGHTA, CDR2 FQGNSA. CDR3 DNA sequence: TGTGCCAGCAGCTTAGCTCCGGGACAGCCGAAGAGCTCCTATAATTCACCCCTCCACTTT. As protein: CASSLAPGQPKSSYNSPLHF.

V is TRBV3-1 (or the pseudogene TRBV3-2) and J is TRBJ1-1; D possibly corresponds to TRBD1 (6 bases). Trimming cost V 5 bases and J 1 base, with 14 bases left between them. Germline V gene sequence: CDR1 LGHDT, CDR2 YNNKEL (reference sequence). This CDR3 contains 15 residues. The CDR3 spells CASSRQQGKNTEAFF. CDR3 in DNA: TGTGCCAGCAGCAGACAACAGGGAAAGAACACTGAAGCTTTCTTT.

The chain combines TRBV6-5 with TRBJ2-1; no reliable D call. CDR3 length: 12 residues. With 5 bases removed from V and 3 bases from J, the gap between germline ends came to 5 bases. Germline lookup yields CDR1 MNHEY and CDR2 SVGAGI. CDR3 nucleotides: TGTGCCAGCAGTCCCTTCTACAATGAGCAGTTCTTC. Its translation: CASSPFYNEQFF.

CDR3 amino acids: CASSPGQGNTGELFF. The CDR3 nucleotides are TGTGCCAGCAGCCCGGGACAGGGGAACACCGGGGAGCTGTTTTTT. This chain uses TRBV7-9 with TRBJ2-2, with 9 bases aligning to TRBD1. The length of the CDR3 is 15 residues. Germline V gives CDR1 SEHNR, CDR2 FQNEAQ (reference sequence). Trimming at V came to 5 bases and at J to 1 base, leaving 2 bases not matched to a gene. The full variable domain, its missing parts supplied by reference TRBV7-9 and TRBJ2-2, is DTGVSQNPRHKITKRGQNVTFRCDPISEHNRLYWYRQTLGQGPEFLTYFQNEAQLEKSRLLSDRFSAERPKGSFSTLEIQRTEQGDSAMYLCASSPGQGNTGELFFGEGSRLTVL.

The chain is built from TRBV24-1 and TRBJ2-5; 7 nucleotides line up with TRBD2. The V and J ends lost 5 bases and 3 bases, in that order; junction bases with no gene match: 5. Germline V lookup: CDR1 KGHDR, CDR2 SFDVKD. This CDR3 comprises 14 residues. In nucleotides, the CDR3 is TGTGCCACCAGTGCCCTGGGGGGGGAAGAGACCCAGTACTTC. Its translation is CATSALGGEETQYF.